The next 10 T cell receptor beta chains were all read from a single sample in a study of cytomegalovirus exposure and HLA in healthy donors. PCR was performed using 60 Vbeta and 13 Jbeta primers. Data came from immunoSEQ multiplex PCR; TCRdb stores just in-frame clones and leaves some out. The sample carries roughly 180,000 clones, around four fifths recorded once. What was sequenced was PBMCs. These receptors were collected from a girl aged 10-17 years in good health and CMV-seropositive.

This sequence joins TRBV11-2 and TRBJ1-1; D remains ambiguous. CDR1 and CDR2 (germline): SGHAT, FQNNGV. V was clipped by 10 bases and J by 5 bases, with 11 bases between them. CDR3 length equals 11 residues. The CDR3 nucleotides read TGTGCCACCCAGTACGGGACTGAAGCTTTCTTT. Protein sequence: CATQYGTEAFF.

The V gene is TRBV7-2, the J gene TRBJ2-6; TRBD1 is a possible D gene (6 bases). CDR1 and CDR2 from the germline V gene are SGHTA and FQGNSA. CDR3 size: 18 residues. The V end was cut by 5 bases, the J end by 4 bases, with 21 bases between. CDR3 region: CASSISAGQLTGANVLTF. The CDR3 region has the DNA TGTGCCAGCAGCATTAGTGCAGGACAGCTAACCGGGGCCAACGTCCTGACTTTC.

The rearrangement links TRBV2 to TRBJ2-3; 9 positions agree with TRBD2. Germline CDR1 is SNHLY and CDR2 is FYNNEI. V was clipped by 6 bases and J by 2 bases; unmatched bases: 3. The CDR3 spans 14 residues. The chain's CDR3 is CASSRLAVTDTQYF. CDR3 DNA: TGTGCCAGCAGCCGACTAGCGGTCACAGATACGCAGTATTTT.

The chain recombines TRBV27 with TRBJ1-2, with 9 bases lining up with TRBD1. The CDR3 spans 18 residues. J was trimmed by 8 bases and V by 0 bases; bases with no gene match: 16. The germline gives CDR1 MNHEY, CDR2 SMNVEV (reference sequence). The CDR3 protein is CASSLSLRDRERTGGYTF. The CDR3 bases are TGTGCCAGCAGTTTATCCCTCCGGGACAGGGAAAGAACAGGAGGCTACACCTTC.

J is TRBJ1-2 and V is TRBV2, with 9 bases identical to TRBD1. The V gene end was trimmed by 6 bases and the J gene end by 7 bases; junction bases not matched to a gene: 6. CDR1 and CDR2 from the germline V gene are SNHLY and FYNNEI. This CDR3 has 13 residues. The DNA for the CDR3 is TGTGCCAGCAGCTTACAGGGGGCTGGTGGCTACACCTTC. This encodes CASSLQGAGGYTF.

CDR3 sequence reads: CASTGGDGYTF. DNA of the CDR3: TGTGCCAGCACGGGGGGAGACGGCTACACCTTC. This rearrangement joins TRBV7-9 to TRBJ1-2; a possible D gene is TRBD1 (5 bases). V was pared by 7 bases and J by 8 bases, with 11 bases between. The CDR3 runs 11 residues. From germline, CDR1 is SEHNR and CDR2 FQNEAQ (reference sequence).

This clone was seen a single time. V usage is TRBV2 and J usage is TRBJ1-1, with 7 positions matching TRBD1. The V and J ends lost 6 bases and 5 bases, in that order; junction bases with no gene match: 9. This CDR3 is built from 14 residues. Per germline, CDR1 SNHLY and CDR2 FYNNEI. CDR3 in amino acids: CASRRGQTKTEAFF. The DNA of the CDR3 is TGTGCCAGCAGGAGGGGACAGACTAAGACTGAAGCTTTCTTT.

This chain joins TRBV5-1 and TRBJ1-2; TRBD1 aligns across 11 bases. Germline values: CDR1 SGHRS, CDR2 YFSETQ. The junction had 6 bases not matched to a gene; V was cut back by 5 bases and J by 0 bases. The length of the CDR3 is 16 residues. The chain's CDR3 is CASSPRTGGPNYGYTF. The CDR3 nucleotides read TGCGCCAGCAGTCCTAGGACAGGGGGCCCTAACTATGGCTACACCTTC. The full variable domain, completed using reference TRBV5-1 and TRBJ1-2, is KAGVTQTPRYLIKTRGQQVTLSCSPISGHRSVSWYQQTPGQGLQFLFEYFSETQRNKGNFPGRFSGRQFSNSRSEMNVSTLELGDSALYLCASSPRTGGPNYGYTFGSGTRLTVV.

V gene TRBV6-1 combines with J gene TRBJ1-2; TRBD1 agrees at 9 bases. Unmatched junction bases numbered 6, after V lost 6 bases and J lost 4 bases. The length of the CDR3 is 14 residues. Per the germline V gene, CDR1 is MNHNS and CDR2 is SASEGT. For the CDR3, the DNA is TGTGCCAGCAGCGTGGCGACAGGGGGCTATGGCTACACCTTC. The encoded protein is CASSVATGGYGYTF.

V and J are TRBV9 and TRBJ2-2; weak D call: TRBD1 (6 bases). CDR3 length: 16 amino acids. Germline CDR1 reads SGDLS; CDR2 reads YYNGEE. V was cut by 4 bases and J by 4 bases, with 17 bases left in between. In DNA, the CDR3 is TGTGCCAGCAGCCCGGCCGAGGGGGTCGGCACCGGGGAGCTGTTTTTT. Encoded protein: CASSPAEGVGTGELFF.